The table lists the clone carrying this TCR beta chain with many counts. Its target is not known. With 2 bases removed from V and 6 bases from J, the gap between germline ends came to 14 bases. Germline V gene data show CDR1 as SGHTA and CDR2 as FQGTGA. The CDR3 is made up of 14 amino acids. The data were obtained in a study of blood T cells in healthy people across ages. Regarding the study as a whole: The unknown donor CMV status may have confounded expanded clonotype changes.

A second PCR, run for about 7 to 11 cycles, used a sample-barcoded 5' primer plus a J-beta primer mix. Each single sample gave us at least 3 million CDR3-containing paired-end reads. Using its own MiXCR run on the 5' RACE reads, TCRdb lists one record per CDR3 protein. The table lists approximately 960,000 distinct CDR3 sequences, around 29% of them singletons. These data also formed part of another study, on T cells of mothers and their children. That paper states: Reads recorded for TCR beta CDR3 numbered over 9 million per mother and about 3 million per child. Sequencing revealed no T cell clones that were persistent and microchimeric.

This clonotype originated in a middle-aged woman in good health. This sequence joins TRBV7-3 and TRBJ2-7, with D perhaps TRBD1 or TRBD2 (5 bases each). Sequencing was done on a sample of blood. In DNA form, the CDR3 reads TGTGCCAGCAGCTTATCGGGATGGGGCTCCGAGCAGTACTTC. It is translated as CASSLSGWGSEQYF.